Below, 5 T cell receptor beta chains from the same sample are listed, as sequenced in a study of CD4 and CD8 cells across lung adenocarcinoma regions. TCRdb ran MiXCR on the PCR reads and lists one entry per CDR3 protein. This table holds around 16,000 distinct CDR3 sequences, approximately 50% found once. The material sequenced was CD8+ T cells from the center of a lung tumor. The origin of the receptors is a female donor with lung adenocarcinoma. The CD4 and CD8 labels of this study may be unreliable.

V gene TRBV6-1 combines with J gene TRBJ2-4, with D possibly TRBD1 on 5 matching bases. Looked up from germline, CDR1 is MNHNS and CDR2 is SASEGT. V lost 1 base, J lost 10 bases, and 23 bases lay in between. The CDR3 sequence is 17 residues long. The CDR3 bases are TGTGCCAGCAGTGAAGTACTGCCAGGGCCTCAACAAGGGATTCAGTACTTC. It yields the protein CASSEVLPGPQQGIQYF.

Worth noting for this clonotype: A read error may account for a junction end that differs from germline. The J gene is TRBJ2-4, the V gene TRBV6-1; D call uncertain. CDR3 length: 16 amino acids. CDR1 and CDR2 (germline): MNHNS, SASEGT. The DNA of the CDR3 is TGTGCGAGCAGTGTGGAACAGCGCTGGGCCAAAGACACGCAGTATTTC. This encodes CASSVEQRWAKDTQYF.

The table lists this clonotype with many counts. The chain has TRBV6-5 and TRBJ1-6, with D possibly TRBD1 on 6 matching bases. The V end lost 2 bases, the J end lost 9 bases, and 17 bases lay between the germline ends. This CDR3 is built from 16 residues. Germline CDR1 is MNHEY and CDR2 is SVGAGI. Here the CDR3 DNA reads TGTGCCAGCAGTTACGAGGGCAGGGGAACAGGTTCACCCCTCCACTTT. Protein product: CASSYEGRGTGSPLHF.

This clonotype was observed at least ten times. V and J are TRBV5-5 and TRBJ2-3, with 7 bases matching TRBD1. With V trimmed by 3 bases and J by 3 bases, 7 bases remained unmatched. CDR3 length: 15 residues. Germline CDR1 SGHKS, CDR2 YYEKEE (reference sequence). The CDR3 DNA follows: TGTGCCAGCAGCTCCCGGGACAGAAGGACAGATACGCAGTATTTT. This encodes CASSSRDRRTDTQYF.

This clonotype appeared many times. The CDR3 loop is CASSPRGDRGVANYGYTF. The CDR3 DNA reads TGCGCCAGCAGTCCTCGCGGGGACAGGGGAGTTGCTAACTATGGCTACACCTTC. This chain uses TRBV4-1 with TRBJ1-2; 10 bases are a match to TRBD1. Trimming cost V 6 bases and J 0 bases; bases outside gene matches: 13. Germline CDR1 is MGHRA and CDR2 is YSYEKL. There are 18 residues in the CDR3.